One and the same sample provided the 24 T cell receptor beta chains below, sequenced in a study of blood T cell repertoires in COVID-19. Sequenced by immunoSEQ multiplex PCR; TCRdb stores in-frame clones only, minus some. The data show roughly 180,000 clones, 80% to 90% seen once. The source material was peripheral blood. These receptors all come from a woman aged 40 to 50 with COVID-19, enrolled during active disease.

About this clone itself: One end of the junction is discordant with germline, which a read error may explain. The chain recombines TRBV7-7 with TRBJ2-3; perhaps TRBD2 as D (5 bases). Per germline, CDR1 SSHAT and CDR2 FNYEAQ (reference sequence). The CDR3 runs 15 residues. Here the CDR3 reads CASSLALAPTDTQYF. CDR3 nucleotide sequence: TGTGCTAGCAGCTTAGCGCTGGCCCCCACAGATACGCAGTATTTT.

The V gene is TRBV15, the J gene TRBJ1-4; D gene uncertain. From germline, CDR1 is LNHNV and CDR2 YYDKDF (reference sequence). Between the trimmed V and J ends, which lost 0 bases and 8 bases, there was a span of 13 bases. The CDR3 sequence is 15 residues long. This CDR3 is CATSREGRAGEKLFF. CDR3 nucleotide sequence: TGTGCCACCAGCAGAGAAGGGAGAGCGGGGGAAAAACTGTTTTTT. Using reference TRBV15 and TRBJ1-4 for the parts outside the CDR3, the full variable domain is DAMVIQNPRYQVTQFGKPVTLSCSQTLNHNVMYWYQQKSSQAPKLLFHYYDKDFNNEADTPDNFQSRRPNTSFCFLDIRSPGLGDTAMYLCATSREGRAGEKLFFGSGTQLSVL.

The chain joins TRBV5-6 to TRBJ1-2, with D hard to call. This CDR3 is 11 amino acids long. V was clipped by 4 bases and J by 6 bases, with 7 bases between them. CDR1 is SGHDT and CDR2 is YYEEEE in the germline V gene. The CDR3 DNA sequence: TGTGCCAGCAGCCGGGGAAATGGCTACACCTTC. This gives the protein CASSRGNGYTF.

This rearrangement joins TRBV7-6 to TRBJ2-2; tentatively, D is TRBD1 (6 bases). V lost 5 bases and J 4 bases, leaving 14 bases between the germline ends. The CDR3 runs to 15 residues. From germline, CDR1 is SGHVS and CDR2 FNYEAQ. This CDR3 is CASSVKGGPTGELFF. CDR3 in DNA: TGTGCCAGCAGCGTTAAAGGGGGACCCACCGGGGAGCTGTTTTTT.

The chain carries TRBV7-8 and TRBJ1-5, with a possible D match to TRBD1 (5 bases). The CDR3 is 15 residues long. V dropped 1 base and J dropped 0 bases, with 7 bases sitting between them. Germline CDR1 reads SGHVS; CDR2 reads FQNEAQ. CDR3 region: CASSLDRNSNQPQHF. For the CDR3, the DNA is TGTGCCAGCAGCTTAGACAGGAATAGCAATCAGCCCCAGCATTTT.

This rearrangement joins TRBV11-2 to TRBJ2-1; unclear D gene. V lost 1 base to trimming and J lost 4 bases, with 2 bases between them. CDR1 and CDR2 (germline): SGHAT, FQNNGV. The CDR3 is 12 residues long. Here the CDR3 reads CASSLAYNEQFF. Written as DNA, the CDR3 is TGTGCCAGCAGCTTAGCGTACAATGAGCAGTTCTTC.

This chain links TRBV27 with TRBJ2-2, with 7 bases matching TRBD1. Germline V gene sequence: CDR1 MNHEY, CDR2 SMNVEV (reference sequence). This CDR3 contains 16 residues. The V gene end was trimmed by 5 bases and the J gene end by 3 bases; junction bases not matched to a gene: 9. The CDR3 sequence: CASSTWDSRYTGELFF. The CDR3 region has the DNA TGTGCCAGCAGTACCTGGGACAGCCGGTACACCGGGGAGCTGTTTTTT.

This chain links TRBV28 with TRBJ1-5; TRBD1 matches at 8 bases. This CDR3 has 16 amino acids. CDR1 MDHEN and CDR2 SYDVKM come from the germline V gene. V lost 2 bases and J lost 1; bases outside the gene matches: 4. The CDR3 nucleotides are TGTGCCAGCAGTTTACGCCAGGGGGCCAGCAATCAGCCCCAGCATTTT. The encoded protein is CASSLRQGASNQPQHF. The complete variable domain, with remaining parts taken from reference TRBV28 and TRBJ1-5, reads DVKVTQSSRYLVKRTGEKVFLECVQDMDHENMFWYRQDPGLGLRLIYFSYDVKMKEKGDIPEGYSVSREKKERFSLILESASTNQTSMYLCASSLRQGASNQPQHFGDGTRLSIL.

CDR3 residues: CASSPTISGGYEQYV. CDR3 sequence (DNA): TGTGCCAGCAGCCCGACCATTAGCGGGGGTTACGAGCAGTACGTC. The chain joins TRBV11-2 to TRBJ2-7; 9 bases map to TRBD2. Germline V lookup: CDR1 SGHAT, CDR2 FQNNGV. Trimming removed 5 bases from V and 4 bases from J; junction bases left unmatched: 9. The length of the CDR3 is 15 residues.

J is TRBJ1-1 and V is TRBV10-1; 8 nucleotides align to TRBD1. CDR3 length equals 13 residues. Per the germline V gene, CDR1 is WNHNN and CDR2 is SYGVQD (reference sequence). V gave up 3 bases and J gave up 8 bases; unmatched junction bases: 5. DNA for the CDR3: TGCGCCAGCAGTGATGGGCAGGGGGCCGAAGCTTTCTTT. It translates to CASSDGQGAEAFF.

V and J are TRBV30 and TRBJ1-6, with D maybe TRBD1 (6 bases). Trimming cost V 2 bases and J 0 bases, with 14 bases left between them. The CDR3 has 17 residues. Germline V gene data show CDR1 as GTSNPN and CDR2 as SVGIG (reference sequence). CDR3 nucleotide sequence: TGTGCCTGGAGTCAAGCAGGGGCGAGCTCCTATAATTCACCCCTCCACTTT. This codes for CAWSQAGASSYNSPLHF.

The V and J genes are TRBV6-2 or TRBV6-3 and TRBJ1-5; TRBD1 agrees at 7 bases. The CDR3 has 17 amino acids. J was trimmed by 1 base and V by 6 bases; bases with no gene match: 12. Germline CDR1 reads MNHEY; CDR2 reads SVGEGT. The CDR3 region is CASSIDRARGSNQPQHF. CDR3 bases: TGTGCCAGCAGCATCGACAGGGCGCGAGGGAGCAATCAGCCCCAGCATTTT.

This clone turned up a few times. V gene TRBV7-2 combines with J gene TRBJ2-7; 10 nucleotides match TRBD2. This CDR3 contains 15 residues. The germline CDR1 and CDR2 sequences are SGHTA and FQGNSA. V lost 3 bases to trimming and J lost 3 bases; unmatched junction nucleotides: 5. DNA for the CDR3: TGTGCCAGCAGCTTGGGACTAGCGACACTCTACGAGCAGTACTTC. It specifies CASSLGLATLYEQYF.

This clone was picked up one time. V is TRBV6-1 and J is TRBJ1-1; tentative D call: TRBD1 (5 bases). Trimming shortened V by 3 bases and J by 7 bases, and 9 bases separated the two germline ends. Germline CDR1 reads MNHNS; CDR2 reads SASEGT. The CDR3 has 12 residues. This chain's CDR3 is CASSDRTFEAFF. For the CDR3, the DNA is TGTGCCAGCAGTGACCGGACATTTGAAGCTTTCTTT.

The chain carries TRBV5-1 and TRBJ1-6; D remains ambiguous. The CDR3 length is 15 residues. V was trimmed by 1 base and J by 7 bases, leaving 12 bases between them. CDR1 SGHRS and CDR2 YFSETQ come from the germline V gene. The CDR3 DNA sequence: TGCGCCAGCAGCTTGTGGTATCAGGAAAATTCACCCCTCCACTTT. It specifies CASSLWYQENSPLHF.

V and J are TRBV7-9 and TRBJ1-1; TRBD1 aligns across 9 bases. The V gene end was trimmed by 3 bases and the J gene end by 1 base; junction bases not matched to a gene: 3. The CDR3 extends over 15 amino acids. Germline loops: CDR1 SEHNR, CDR2 FQNEAQ (reference sequence). Here the CDR3 DNA reads TGTGCCAGCAGCTTTTCACAGGGGGCGAACACTGAAGCTTTCTTT. Residues: CASSFSQGANTEAFF.

This chain joins TRBV7-6 and TRBJ1-6; D perhaps matches TRBD1 (6 bases). The germline V gene encodes CDR1 SGHVS and CDR2 FNYEAQ. The CDR3 totals 16 residues. Between the trimmed V and J ends, which lost 1 base and 10 bases, there was a span of 17 bases. CDR3 coding DNA: TGTGCCAGCAGCTTAGTTCCCCCACAGGGTGGCTCACCCCTCCACTTT. This codes for CASSLVPPQGGSPLHF.

The chain uses TRBV15 and TRBJ2-7; a possible D gene is TRBD2 (5 bases). Germline V lookup: CDR1 LNHNV, CDR2 YYDKDF (reference sequence). The CDR3 runs 13 residues. Trimming pared 4 bases from V and 0 bases from J, leaving 7 bases between. This CDR3 reads CATSKGVSYEQYF. The CDR3 DNA is TGTGCCACCAGCAAGGGAGTCTCCTACGAGCAGTACTTC.

The rearrangement uses TRBV30 and TRBJ2-7; 9 nucleotides line up with TRBD1. After removal of 5 bases from V and 0 bases from J, the junction contained 8 bases not matched to a gene. This CDR3 region has 15 residues. Germline V gene lookup returns CDR1 GTSNPN and CDR2 SVGIG (reference sequence). The CDR3: CAWDRGQGSSYEQYV. The CDR3 nucleotides read TGTGCCTGGGACCGGGGACAGGGCAGCTCCTACGAGCAGTACGTC.

The chain uses TRBV2 and TRBJ2-1; 7 bases agree with TRBD2. This CDR3 region has 13 residues. Germline assignment: CDR1 SNHLY and CDR2 FYNNEI. V dropped 5 bases and J dropped 7; count of bases not matched to a gene: 5. DNA for the CDR3: TGTGCCAGCAGTTACCGACTAGCTAATGAGCAGTTCTTC. Translating gives CASSYRLANEQFF.

The chain employs TRBV30 and TRBJ1-4, with D unresolved. Germline V gene sequence: CDR1 GTSNPN, CDR2 SVGIG (reference sequence). Trimming took off 1 base at V and 8 bases at J, with 14 bases between the two ends. This CDR3 has 14 residues. For the CDR3, the DNA is TGTGCCTGGAGTGCAGCGCCGGGTACAGAAAAACTGTTTTTT. Its translation is CAWSAAPGTEKLFF.

This chain uses TRBV28 with TRBJ2-7; 9 bases are a match to TRBD2. V dropped 6 bases and J dropped 4; count of bases not matched to a gene: 10. Germline-derived CDR1 and CDR2 are MDHEN and SYDVKM. The CDR3 sequence is 15 residues long. The CDR3 spells CASRLSGGIWYEQYF. The CDR3, as DNA: TGTGCCAGCAGACTCAGCGGGGGGATTTGGTACGAGCAGTACTTC.

This chain connects TRBV7-9 to TRBJ2-5; TRBD2 might be the D (5 bases). The CDR3 is 15 residues long. Germline CDR1 is SEHNR and CDR2 is FQNEAQ (reference sequence). The ends were cut back, 5 bases at V and 2 bases at J, with 15 bases in the middle. CDR3 in DNA: TGTGCCAGCAGCATCCGCCCTAGCCCGCAAGAGACCCAGTACTTC. Its protein is CASSIRPSPQETQYF.

The count of this clone is one. The chain recombines TRBV25-1 with TRBJ2-5; TRBD2 might be the D (6 bases). The V end was cut by 1 base, the J end by 7 bases, with 16 bases between. Per the germline V gene, CDR1 is MGHDK and CDR2 is SYGVNS. This CDR3 comprises 15 residues. In DNA, the CDR3 is TGTGCCAGCAGTGAATCCACGACCCTGCGGGGGACCCAGTACTTC. It specifies CASSESTTLRGTQYF.